This record covers a single TCR beta chain. The same CDR3 also results from other DNA sequences found in this sample. Assignments of participants to cohorts depended upon their own reported clinical history. The source of the sample is a study of blood T cell repertoires in COVID-19. As for the study in general: The United States, Italy and Spain provided the acute and convalescent COVID-19 samples.

In the original processing: Reference gene primer amplification gave estimated nucleated cell counts. Measured with immunoSEQ multiplex PCR; TCRdb has only the in-frame clones, and not every one. V, J and clone size are those of that table, while D and trimming were read from the DNA. The repertoire consists of about 150,000 clones, with approximately 86% occurring once and the leading ten covering around 6.2%. CDR1 is MNHEY, CDR2 SMNVEV, per germline (reference sequence). The V and J ends lost 3 bases and 4 bases respectively, with 9 bases between them. The CDR3 extends over 13 amino acids. The chain combines TRBV27 with TRBJ1-1; D call uncertain. The specimen was PBMCs or T cells enriched from blood (not recorded which). The receptor was derived from a woman between 35 and 50 years old who had recovered from COVID-19. DNA for the CDR3: TGTGCCAGCAGTTTGCTCGGCGGCACTGAAGCTTTCTTT. Translating gives CASSLLGGTEAFF.